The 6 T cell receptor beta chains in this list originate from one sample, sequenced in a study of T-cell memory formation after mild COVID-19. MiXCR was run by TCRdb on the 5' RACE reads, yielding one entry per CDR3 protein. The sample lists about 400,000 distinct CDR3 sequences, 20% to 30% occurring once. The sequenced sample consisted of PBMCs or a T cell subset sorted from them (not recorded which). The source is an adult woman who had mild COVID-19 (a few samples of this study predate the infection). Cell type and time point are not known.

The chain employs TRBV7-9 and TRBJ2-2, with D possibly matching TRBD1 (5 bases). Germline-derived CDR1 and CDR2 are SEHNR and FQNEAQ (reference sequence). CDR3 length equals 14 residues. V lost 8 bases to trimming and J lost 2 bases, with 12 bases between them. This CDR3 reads CASQGETNTGELFF. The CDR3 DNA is TGTGCCAGCCAGGGCGAGACAAACACCGGGGAGCTGTTTTTT.

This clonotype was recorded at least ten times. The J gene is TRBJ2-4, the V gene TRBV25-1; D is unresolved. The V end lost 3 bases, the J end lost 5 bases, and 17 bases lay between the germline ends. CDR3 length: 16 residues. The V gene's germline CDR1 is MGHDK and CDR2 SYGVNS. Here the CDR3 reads CASSDLGHRAENIQYF. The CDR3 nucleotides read TGTGCCAGCAGTGACCTCGGGCATCGGGCTGAAAACATTCAGTACTTC.

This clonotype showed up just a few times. The CDR3 coding sequence is TGCAGTGCTAGAGACCTGTCCGGGGGGGAAACCTACGAGCAGTACTTC. Residues: CSARDLSGGETYEQYF. The chain joins TRBV20-1 to TRBJ2-7; TRBD2 agrees at 8 bases. This CDR3 has 16 amino acids. Germline assignment: CDR1 DFQATT and CDR2 SNEGSKA (reference sequence). V was pared by 0 bases and J by 2 bases, with 9 bases of the junction left unmatched.

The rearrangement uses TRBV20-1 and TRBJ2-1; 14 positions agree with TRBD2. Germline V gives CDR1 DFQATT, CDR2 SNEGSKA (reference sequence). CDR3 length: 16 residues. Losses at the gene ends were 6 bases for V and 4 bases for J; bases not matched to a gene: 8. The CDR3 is CSARPWTSGGYNEQFF. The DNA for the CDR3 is TGCAGTGCGCGGCCATGGACTAGCGGGGGGTACAATGAGCAGTTCTTC.

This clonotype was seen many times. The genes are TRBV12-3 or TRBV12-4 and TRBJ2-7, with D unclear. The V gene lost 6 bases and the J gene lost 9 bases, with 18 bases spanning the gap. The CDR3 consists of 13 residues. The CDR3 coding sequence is TGTGCCAGCAGCTCAACCCCCGGAGTCGGGCAGTACTTC. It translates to CASSSTPGVGQYF.

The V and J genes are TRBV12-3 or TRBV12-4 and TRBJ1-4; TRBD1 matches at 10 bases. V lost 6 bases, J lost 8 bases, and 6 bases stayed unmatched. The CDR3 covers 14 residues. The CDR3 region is CASRGQGTGEKLFF. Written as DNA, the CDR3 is TGTGCCAGCAGGGGACAGGGGACGGGAGAAAAACTGTTTTTT.